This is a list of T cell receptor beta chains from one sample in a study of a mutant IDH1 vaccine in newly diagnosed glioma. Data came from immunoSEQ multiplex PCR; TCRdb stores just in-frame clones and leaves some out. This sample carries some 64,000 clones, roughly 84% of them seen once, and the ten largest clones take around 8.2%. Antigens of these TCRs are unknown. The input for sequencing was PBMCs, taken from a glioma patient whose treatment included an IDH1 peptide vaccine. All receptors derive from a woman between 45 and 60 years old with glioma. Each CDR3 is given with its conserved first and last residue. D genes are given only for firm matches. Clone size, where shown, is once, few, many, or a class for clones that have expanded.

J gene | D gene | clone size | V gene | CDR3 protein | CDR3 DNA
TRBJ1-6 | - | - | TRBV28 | CATNNVNAPGALHF | TGTGCCACTAATAACGTAAACGCGCCGGGCGCCCTCCACTTT
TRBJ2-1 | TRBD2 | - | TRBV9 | CASSVGPSGGNEQFF | TGTGCCAGCAGCGTAGGTCCTAGCGGGGGTAATGAGCAGTTCTTC
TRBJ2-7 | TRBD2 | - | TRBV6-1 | CASISSGGPNEQYF | TGTGCCAGCATATCTAGCGGGGGGCCTAACGAGCAGTACTTC
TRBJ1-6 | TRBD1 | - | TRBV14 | CASSQDPTGRSPLHF | TGTGCCAGCAGCCAAGATCCGACAGGGCGGTCACCCCTCCACTTT
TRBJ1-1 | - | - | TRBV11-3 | CASSLGGWNTEAFF | TGTGCCAGCAGCTTAGGGGGGTGGAACACTGAAGCTTTCTTT
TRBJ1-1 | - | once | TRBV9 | CASSLQGTSAEAFF | TGTGCCAGCTCCCTACAGGGTACGTCCGCTGAAGCTTTCTTT
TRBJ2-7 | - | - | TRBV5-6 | CASSLRRASSYEQYF | TGTGCCAGCAGCTTGAGGAGGGCTAGCTCCTACGAGCAGTACTTC
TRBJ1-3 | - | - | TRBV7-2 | CASSRAGANTIYF | TGTGCCAGCAGCCGGGCGGGGGCTAACACCATATATTTT
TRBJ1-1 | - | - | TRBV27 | CASGRGALGTEAFF | TGTGCCAGCGGTCGCGGGGCTTTGGGCACTGAAGCTTTCTTT
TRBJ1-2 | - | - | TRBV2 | CASSQRGDYGYTF | TGTGCCAGCAGTCAGCGGGGGGACTATGGCTACACCTTC
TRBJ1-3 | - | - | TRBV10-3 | CAIRRQDVSGNTIYF | TGTGCCATCAGGCGACAGGACGTCTCTGGAAACACCATATATTTT
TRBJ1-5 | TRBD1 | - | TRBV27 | CASRGTGGYSNQPQHF | TGTGCCAGCAGGGGGACAGGGGGTTATAGCAATCAGCCCCAGCATTTT
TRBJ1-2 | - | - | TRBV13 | CASSLGGVTNYGYTF | TGTGCCAGCAGCTTAGGCGGCGTCACTAACTATGGCTACACCTTC
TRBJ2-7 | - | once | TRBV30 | CAWSLYTVHEQYF | TGTGCCTGGAGTTTGTACACCGTGCACGAGCAGTACTTC
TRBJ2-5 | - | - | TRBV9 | CASSVAGRPQETQYF | TGTGCCAGCAGCGTAGCCGGACGGCCCCAAGAGACCCAGTACTTC
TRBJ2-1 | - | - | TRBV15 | CATSRDWGRGDEQFF | TGTGCCACCAGCAGAGATTGGGGACGGGGCGATGAGCAGTTCTTC
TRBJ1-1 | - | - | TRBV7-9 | CASSLATGVPTTEAFF | TGTGCCAGCAGCTTGGCGACAGGTGTTCCCACCACTGAAGCTTTCTTT
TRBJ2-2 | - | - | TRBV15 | CATGDGYTGELFF | TGTGCCACCGGGGACGGATACACCGGGGAGCTGTTTTTT